This T cell receptor (beta chain) was sequenced for a study of T cells in Graves' hyperthyroidism and ophthalmopathy. The source material, RNA transcripts, was used to amplify TCR beta CDR3 regions. First-round RT-PCR with HTBI primers amplified the TCR CDR3 region. One entry per CDR3 protein results from TCRdb running MiXCR on the multiplex PCR reads. Of over 500,000 distinct CDR3 sequences in the sample, about 15% are singletons; the top ten hold roughly 15%. Pregnant or lactating patients were excluded, as were those with uncontrolled infection or other autoimmune disease. This clonotype was recorded many times. Germline V lookup: CDR1 GTSNPN, CDR2 SVGIG (reference sequence). This CDR3 region has 13 residues. Trimming took 0 bases from V and 7 from J, leaving 10 bases between them.

The TCR sequence derives from a young woman with Graves' ophthalmopathy. The source material was blood. This chain connects TRBV30 to TRBJ2-1, with no clear D. The CDR3 DNA is TGTGCCTGGAGTGTACTGGGTGGGAATGAGCAGTTCTTC. It translates to CAWSVLGGNEQFF.